Following are 29 T cell receptor beta chains from one sample sequenced in a study of T cells in Graves' hyperthyroidism and ophthalmopathy. TCR beta CDR3 sequences were amplified from RNA transcripts. Initially, a first-round RT-PCR of the TCR CDR3 employed the HTBI primer set. MiXCR, applied by TCRdb to the multiplex PCR reads, yields one record per CDR3 protein. Of under 550,000 distinct CDR3 sequences listed, around 15% were seen once; the top ten hold roughly 4.8%. The sequenced material came from blood. The receptors shown here come from a woman aged 18-30 years with Graves' hyperthyroidism.

The sample holds a few counts of this clonotype. Sequence at one end of the junction differs from germline and may be a read error. The V gene is TRBV11-3, the J gene TRBJ2-1, with TRBD1 as a possible D gene (6 bases). From germline, CDR1 is SGHNT and CDR2 YENEEA. The CDR3 totals 14 residues. The CDR3 DNA reads as TGTGCCAGCAGCTTAGGGACAGAATACAATGAGCAGCTCTTC. It translates to CASSLGTEYNEQLF.

CDR3 sequence (DNA): TGCGCCAGCAGTGAGGACGTGTCCTATGGCTACACCTTC. This gives the protein CASSEDVSYGYTF. V is TRBV10-2 and J is TRBJ1-2, with D uncertain. Between the trimmed V and J ends, which lost 2 bases and 4 bases, there was a span of 8 bases. CDR1 and CDR2 from the germline V gene are WSHSY and SAAADI. The CDR3 runs 13 residues.

This chain connects TRBV6-9 to TRBJ1-2; tentative D call: TRBD1 (6 bases). Trimming removed 3 bases from V and 8 bases from J, with 13 bases in between. The CDR3 totals 13 residues. Looked up from germline, CDR1 is MNHGY and CDR2 is SVAAGI. CDR3 region: CASSYSNRDGYTF. The DNA for the CDR3 is TGTGCCAGCAGTTACTCGAACAGGGACGGCTACACCTTC.

The chain combines TRBV5-1 with TRBJ2-7, with a weak D call TRBD1 (6 bases). V gave up 4 bases and J gave up 0 bases, with 14 bases separating them. Germline V gives CDR1 SGHRS, CDR2 YFSETQ. The CDR3 length is 15 residues. The CDR3 reads CASSTQTTGSYEQYF. In DNA, the CDR3 is TGCGCCAGCAGCACCCAAACGACAGGCTCCTACGAGCAGTACTTC.

In regard to this clonotype: This could be a read error, since a much larger clone is one nucleotide away. The chain has TRBV6-1 and TRBJ1-2, with TRBD1 matching 10 bases. The CDR3 has 15 amino acids. After removal of 5 bases from V and 6 bases from J, the junction contained 9 bases not matched to a gene. Germline values: CDR1 MNHNS, CDR2 SASEGT. The CDR3 region is CASSPGQGFPHGYTF. The DNA for the CDR3 is TGTGCCAGCAGTCCGGGACAGGGGTTTCCTCATGGCTACACCTTC.

This clonotype was seen repeatedly, ten times or more. The J gene is TRBJ1-3, the V gene TRBV28; possible D gene TRBD1, 5 bases. This CDR3 is 17 amino acids long. Germline lookup yields CDR1 MDHEN and CDR2 SYDVKM. Trimming cost V 1 base and J 0 bases, with 13 bases left between them. CDR3 sequence: CASSLFQGTSSGNTIYF. In nucleotides, the CDR3 is TGTGCCAGCAGTTTATTCCAGGGCACTAGCTCTGGAAACACCATATATTTT.

The chain couples TRBV20-1 to TRBJ2-7; TRBD2 matches at 8 bases. Looked up from germline, CDR1 is DFQATT and CDR2 is SNEGSKA (reference sequence). The CDR3 extends over 14 amino acids. The V gene end was trimmed by 4 bases and the J gene end by 5 bases; junction bases not matched to a gene: 10. The CDR3 loop is CSAKISGTRDEQYF. CDR3 in DNA: TGCAGTGCTAAGATTAGCGGGACTAGGGACGAGCAGTACTTC.

This clonotype was counted at least ten times. This chain joins TRBV10-3 and TRBJ2-3; TRBD2 agrees at 10 bases. CDR3 length: 15 amino acids. The V and J ends lost 4 bases and 4 bases, in that order; junction bases with no gene match: 5. In germline, CDR1 is ENHRY, CDR2 SYGVKD. The CDR3 DNA follows: TGTGCCATCAGTGCCAGCGGGAGGGTCGCAGATACGCAGTATTTT. Protein: CAISASGRVADTQYF.

In this sample, this clonotype turned up many times. This sequence joins TRBV20-1 and TRBJ2-1, with 11 bases matching TRBD2. CDR3 size: 12 residues. Germline V CDR1 and CDR2: DFQATT, SNEGSKA (reference sequence). V trimming: 6 bases; J trimming: 11 bases; junction bases outside the gene matches: 6. The CDR3 sequence: CSASTSGKQQFF. CDR3 bases: TGCAGTGCATCGACTAGCGGGAAGCAGCAGTTCTTC.

This clonotype turned up a few times. The chain has TRBV7-2 and TRBJ2-7; D gene uncertain. The V gene's germline CDR1 is SGHTA and CDR2 FQGNSA. There are 13 residues in the CDR3. With 1 base removed from V and 7 bases from J, the gap between germline ends came to 11 bases. CDR3 nucleotide sequence: TGTGCCAGCAGCTTAGAAGGGATTGGGGAGCAGTACTTC. Its translation is CASSLEGIGEQYF.

The sample holds many counts of this clonotype. This chain connects TRBV6-1 to TRBJ2-4, with D hard to call. The germline V gene has CDR1 MNHNS and CDR2 SASEGT. CDR3 length: 12 amino acids. V lost 3 bases to trimming and J lost 8 bases, with 8 bases between them. The CDR3 nucleotides read TGTGCCAGCAGTGACGGGCCTTACATTCAGTACTTC. This codes for CASSDGPYIQYF.

The V and J genes are TRBV5-6 and TRBJ2-3; 9 bases are a match to TRBD1. V shed 4 bases and J 5 bases; nucleotides not matched to a gene: 8. The CDR3 totals 15 residues. Germline V gives CDR1 SGHDT, CDR2 YYEEEE. DNA for the CDR3: TGTGCCAGCAGCGGTGACAGGGGGGGAGGAGATACGCAGTATTTT. Its protein is CASSGDRGGGDTQYF.

As for this clonotype: One base away lies a much larger clone, so this may be a sequencing read error. The chain is built from TRBV3-1 and TRBJ1-2, with unresolved D. The ends were cut back, 3 bases at V and 1 base at J, with 6 bases in the middle. Germline lookup yields CDR1 LGHDT and CDR2 YNNKEL (reference sequence). CDR3 length: 13 amino acids. In nucleotides, the CDR3 is TGTGCCAGCAGCCACGGGGTTAACTATGGCTACACCTTC. Its translation is CASSHGVNYGYTF. Combining the CDR3 with reference TRBV3-1 and TRBJ1-2 gives the whole variable domain DTAVSQTPKYLVTQMGNDKSIKCEQNLGHDTMYWYKQDSKKFLKIMFSYNNKELIINETVPNRFSPKSPDKAHLNLHINSLELGDSAVYFCASSHGVNYGYTFGSGTRLTVV.

This clonotype occurred many times. The V and J genes are TRBV7-9 and TRBJ2-1; D perhaps matches TRBD1 (5 bases). Germline V gene lookup returns CDR1 SEHNR and CDR2 FQNEAQ (reference sequence). This CDR3 comprises 18 residues. Trimming took 1 base from V and 2 from J, leaving 18 bases between them. CDR3 sequence reads: CASSLDLGVPITYNEQFF. The CDR3 DNA is TGTGCCAGCAGCTTAGATTTAGGGGTCCCCATAACCTACAATGAGCAGTTCTTC.

This clonotype came up many times. V is TRBV20-1 and J is TRBJ2-7; 7 nucleotides agree with TRBD2. This CDR3 comprises 14 residues. Germline assignment: CDR1 DFQATT and CDR2 SNEGSKA (reference sequence). Trimming removed 6 bases from V and 0 bases from J; junction bases left unmatched: 8. The CDR3 DNA follows: TGCAGTGCCCGCCGCGCTAGCGGCTCCTACGAGCAGTACTTC. It encodes CSARRASGSYEQYF.

This chain joins TRBV28 and TRBJ1-1; 9 bases agree with TRBD1. This CDR3 comprises 16 residues. Trimming cost V 1 base and J 4 bases; bases outside gene matches: 7. Germline V gene lookup returns CDR1 MDHEN and CDR2 SYDVKM. For the CDR3, the DNA is TGTGCCAGCAGTTTATTGCCACAGGGGGCGGGCACTGAAGCTTTCTTT. Translating gives CASSLLPQGAGTEAFF.

This clonotype was seen repeatedly, ten times or more. The chain combines TRBV12-3 or TRBV12-4 with TRBJ1-1, with TRBD1 identical over 9 bases. J was trimmed by 5 bases and V by 5 bases; bases with no gene match: 12. The CDR3 loop spans 16 amino acids. The chain's CDR3 is CASSPGTGWMGTEAFF. The CDR3 nucleotides are TGTGCCAGCAGTCCCGGGACAGGGTGGATGGGGACTGAAGCTTTCTTT.

In its sample, this clonotype was seen a few times. The chain has TRBV5-1 and TRBJ1-2, with 7 nucleotides matching TRBD1. This CDR3 is 14 amino acids long. Germline CDR1 is SGHRS and CDR2 is YFSETQ. J was trimmed by 4 bases and V by 4 bases; bases with no gene match: 7. For the CDR3, the DNA is TGCGCCAGCAGCCTCGGGACAGTAGCCTATGGCTACACCTTC. Amino acids: CASSLGTVAYGYTF.

This clonotype occurred many times. The rearrangement links TRBV12-3 or TRBV12-4 to TRBJ2-4, with 9 bases identical to TRBD2. The junction had 10 bases not matched to a gene; V was cut back by 5 bases and J by 2 bases. This CDR3 has 17 residues. The CDR3 DNA reads as TGTGCCAGCAGTCCGTCGGGGCGGGAGGGGTCCAAAAACATTCAGTACTTC. This encodes CASSPSGREGSKNIQYF.

This clonotype was seen at least ten times. The rearrangement joins TRBV7-8 to TRBJ1-5; D is undetermined. V gave up 1 base and J gave up 4 bases, with 8 bases separating them. The CDR3 sequence is 14 residues long. Per the germline V gene, CDR1 is SGHVS and CDR2 is FQNEAQ. DNA for the CDR3: TGTGCCAGCAGCTTAGATTCGCCTAATCAGCCCCAGCATTTT. This encodes CASSLDSPNQPQHF.

This clonotype was detected ten times or more. The CDR3 nucleotides are TGTGCCATCAGTGAGTCGCGCAGGCTGTCCTACAATGAGCAGTTCTTC. It is translated as CAISESRRLSYNEQFF. The chain has TRBV10-3 and TRBJ2-1, with unresolved D. This CDR3 spans 16 amino acids. The V end lost 0 bases, the J end lost 1 base, and 10 bases lay between the germline ends. From germline, CDR1 is ENHRY and CDR2 SYGVKD.

The chain joins TRBV29-1 to TRBJ1-5, with D uncertain. The germline V and J ends were trimmed by 4 bases and 6 bases, with 10 bases remaining between them. The CDR3 totals 12 residues. Germline values: CDR1 SQVTM, CDR2 ANQGSEA. CDR3 loop: CSVGVHGQPQHF. As DNA, the CDR3 is TGCAGCGTTGGGGTTCACGGTCAGCCCCAGCATTTT.

This clonotype was counted ten times or more. V is TRBV13 and J is TRBJ2-7, with TRBD2 matching 9 bases. Unmatched junction bases numbered 10, after V lost 5 bases and J lost 2 bases. Germline V gene data show CDR1 as PRHDT and CDR2 as FYEKMQ (reference sequence). This CDR3 spans 16 amino acids. The CDR3 reads CASSDRMGLAPYEQYF. CDR3 nucleotides: TGTGCCAGCAGCGACAGGATGGGACTAGCTCCCTACGAGCAGTACTTC.

This clonotype has a count of ten or more. V gene TRBV5-1 combines with J gene TRBJ2-3; tentatively, D is TRBD1 or TRBD2 (6 bases each). This CDR3 is built from 16 residues. Trimming left V 5 bases short and J 5 bases short, with 21 bases between. The V gene's germline CDR1 is SGHRS and CDR2 YFSETQ. The CDR3 loop reads CASSGGGRRSQDTQYF. The CDR3 DNA reads TGCGCCAGCAGTGGAGGGGGGAGACGGTCTCAAGATACGCAGTATTTT.

CDR3 loop: CASSLKASGSKNEQFF. Written as DNA, the CDR3 is TGTGCCAGCAGTTTGAAGGCTAGCGGGAGTAAGAATGAGCAGTTCTTC. The J gene is TRBJ2-1, the V gene TRBV12-3 or TRBV12-4, with 10 bases lining up with TRBD2. The CDR3 consists of 16 residues. Trimming at V came to 3 bases and at J to 7 bases, leaving 9 bases not matched to a gene.

This clonotype has a handful of counts. The V gene is TRBV12-3 or TRBV12-4, the J gene TRBJ2-5, with D perhaps given as TRBD1 or TRBD2 (5 bases each). V shed 3 bases and J shed 7 bases, with 18 bases lying between them. CDR3 size: 15 residues. For the CDR3, the DNA is TGTGCCAGCAGTTTCCGTGGGGGTCCGGCGGGGACCCAGTACTTC. Encoded protein: CASSFRGGPAGTQYF.

The V and J genes are TRBV28 and TRBJ1-5; D is unclear. The germline gives CDR1 MDHEN, CDR2 SYDVKM. The CDR3 consists of 13 residues. Trimming shortened V by 3 bases and J by 5 bases, and 8 bases separated the two germline ends. CDR3 sequence (DNA): TGTGCCAGCAGTTTGGTGAGGTATCAGCCCCAGCATTTT. This codes for CASSLVRYQPQHF. The variable domain in full, with the rest retrieved from reference TRBV28 and TRBJ1-5, is DVKVTQSSRYLVKRTGEKVFLECVQDMDHENMFWYRQDPGLGLRLIYFSYDVKMKEKGDIPEGYSVSREKKERFSLILESASTNQTSMYLCASSLVRYQPQHFGDGTRLSIL.

V and J are TRBV6-1 and TRBJ1-5; no definite D call. Germline CDR1 MNHNS, CDR2 SASEGT. The CDR3 loop spans 15 amino acids. V was trimmed by 2 bases and J by 1 base, leaving 9 bases between them. The CDR3 DNA sequence: TGTGCCAGCAGTGAACAGGACTCGAGCAATCAGCCCCAGCATTTT. Translated, it gives CASSEQDSSNQPQHF.

The gene calls are TRBV15 and TRBJ1-5; no definite D call. The CDR3 has 14 residues. Per the germline V gene, CDR1 is LNHNV and CDR2 is YYDKDF (reference sequence). The V gene lost 0 bases and the J gene lost 11 bases, with 14 bases spanning the gap. The CDR3: CATSRDAALGAQHF. The CDR3 region has the DNA TGTGCCACCAGCAGAGATGCCGCACTTGGAGCCCAGCATTTT.